This T cell receptor beta chain was captured by sequencing in a study of blood T cell repertoires in COVID-19. Under the authors' procedure: Reference gene primer amplification in the assay estimated nucleated cell counts. Clones were read by immunoSEQ multiplex PCR, and TCRdb kept only the in-frame ones, dropping some. The V and J calls and clone size are taken from that table; D and trimming were inferred from the DNA. The sample has 350,000 to 450,000 clones; under 85% are singletons. The J segment lost 9 bases and the V segment lost 9 bases, leaving 11 bases of the junction unmatched. The CDR3 is made up of 13 amino acids.

The chain uses TRBV12-3 or TRBV12-4 and TRBJ1-1, with TRBD1 matching over 9 bases. Sequencing input: PBMCs or T cells enriched from blood (not recorded which). The clonotype comes from a woman aged 50 to 60 who had recovered from COVID-19. As DNA, the CDR3 is TGTGCCAGTCAATTAGGGACAGGGACACAAGCTTTCTTT. Translating it yields CASQLGTGTQAFF.